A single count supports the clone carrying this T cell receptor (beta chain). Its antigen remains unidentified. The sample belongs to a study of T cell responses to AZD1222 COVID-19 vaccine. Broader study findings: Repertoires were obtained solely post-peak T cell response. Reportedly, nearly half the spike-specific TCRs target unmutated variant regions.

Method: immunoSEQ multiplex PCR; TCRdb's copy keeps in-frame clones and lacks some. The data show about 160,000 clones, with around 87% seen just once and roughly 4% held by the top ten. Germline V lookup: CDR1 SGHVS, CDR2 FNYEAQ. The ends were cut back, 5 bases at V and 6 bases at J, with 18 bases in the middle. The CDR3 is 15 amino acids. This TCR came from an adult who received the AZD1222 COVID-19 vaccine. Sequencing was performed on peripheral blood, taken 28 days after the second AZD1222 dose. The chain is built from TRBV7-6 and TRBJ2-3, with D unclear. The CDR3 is CASSGGNTRWDTQYF. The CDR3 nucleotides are TGTGCCAGCAGCGGTGGGAACACCCGTTGGGATACGCAGTATTTT.